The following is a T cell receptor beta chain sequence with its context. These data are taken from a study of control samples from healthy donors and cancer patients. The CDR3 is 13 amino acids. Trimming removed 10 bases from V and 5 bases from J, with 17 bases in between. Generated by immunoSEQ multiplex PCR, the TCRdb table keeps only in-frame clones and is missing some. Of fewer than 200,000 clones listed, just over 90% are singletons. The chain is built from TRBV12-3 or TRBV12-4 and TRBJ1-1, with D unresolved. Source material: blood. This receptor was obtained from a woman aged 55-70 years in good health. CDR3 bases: TGTGCCACCCTCTACCGGGGTATAACTGAAGCTTTCTTT. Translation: CATLYRGITEAFF.